These T cell receptor beta chains were read from a single sample in a study of T cell repertoires in cytomegalovirus infection. These receptors have no known antigen. TCRdb re-analysed the reads in MiXCR, keeping a single row per CDR3 protein. The data hold around 540,000 distinct CDR3 sequences, with more than 30% observed a single time. The sample was cultured PBMCs, taken from culture after CMV antigen stimulation. These TCRs come from a human donor in good health (CMV status not recorded). Some clones in this sample may be carry-over from other donors' samples. Both conserved end residues are part of each CDR3. D genes are given only for firm matches. Only some rows state a clone size, as once, few, many or a class for expanded clones.

clone size: once
D gene: .
J gene: TRBJ1-2
V gene: TRBV27
CDR3 DNA: TGTGCCAGCAGTTTACGGGATTATGGTGGCTACACCTTC
CDR3 protein: CASSLRDYGGYTF

clone size: .
D gene: .
J gene: TRBJ1-3
V gene: TRBV7-8
CDR3 DNA: TGTGCCAGCAGCGAAGGCGGTGGGACTTACTCTGGAAACACCATATATTTT
CDR3 protein: CASSEGGGTYSGNTIYF

clone size: few
D gene: .
J gene: TRBJ1-1
V gene: TRBV12-3/TRBV12-4
CDR3 DNA: TGTGCCAGCAGTTTCTCCAGGCGGACTGAAGCTTTCTTT
CDR3 protein: CASSFSRRTEAFF

clone size: .
D gene: TRBD2
J gene: TRBJ2-1
V gene: TRBV11-3
CDR3 DNA: TGTGCCAGCGGGGTAGCGGGATATGATGAGCAGTTCTTC
CDR3 protein: CASGVAGYDEQFF

clone size: .
D gene: .
J gene: TRBJ1-1
V gene: TRBV19
CDR3 DNA: TGTGCCAGTAGTATAAGGATAGGAAACACTGAAGCTTTCTTT
CDR3 protein: CASSIRIGNTEAFF

clone size: many
D gene: TRBD2
J gene: TRBJ2-3
V gene: TRBV7-2
CDR3 DNA: TGTGCCACCAGGGTCGGGGGGACAGATACGCAGTATTTT
CDR3 protein: CATRVGGTDTQYF

clone size: .
D gene: TRBD2
J gene: TRBJ2-5
V gene: TRBV2
CDR3 DNA: TGTGCCAGCAGTGAAGCGGGACTAGCGGGAGTGCCACAAGAGACCCAGTACTTC
CDR3 protein: CASSEAGLAGVPQETQYF

clone size: few
D gene: .
J gene: TRBJ1-2
V gene: TRBV19
CDR3 DNA: TGTGCCAGTAGTCCAACACGGGGAGGGTACGGCTACACCTTC
CDR3 protein: CASSPTRGGYGYTF

clone size: .
D gene: TRBD2
J gene: TRBJ2-3
V gene: TRBV30
CDR3 DNA: TGTGCCTGGAGTGGCGGGGGAGTGCAGTATTTT
CDR3 protein: CAWSGGGVQYF

clone size: few
D gene: TRBD1
J gene: TRBJ1-5
V gene: TRBV12-3/TRBV12-4
CDR3 DNA: TGTGCCAGCAACGGACAGGGGCGGAATCAGCCCCAGCATTTT
CDR3 protein: CASNGQGRNQPQHF

clone size: .
D gene: .
J gene: TRBJ1-2
V gene: TRBV30
CDR3 DNA: TGTGCCTGGAGTGCCGCGACGGACTATGGCTACACCTTC
CDR3 protein: CAWSAATDYGYTF

clone size: .
D gene: .
J gene: TRBJ1-2
V gene: TRBV7-9
CDR3 DNA: TGTGCCAGCAGCTTAAACAGTTTCTATGGCTACACCTTC
CDR3 protein: CASSLNSFYGYTF

clone size: few
D gene: .
J gene: TRBJ1-5
V gene: TRBV18
CDR3 DNA: TGTGCCAGCTCACCTGCCAGTAAGAAAAGCAATCAGCCCCAGCATTTT
CDR3 protein: CASSPASKKSNQPQHF

clone size: .
D gene: .
J gene: TRBJ2-2
V gene: TRBV19
CDR3 DNA: TGTGCCAGTAGTATGCCGGGACGGAACACCGGGGAGCTGTTTTTT
CDR3 protein: CASSMPGRNTGELFF

clone size: many
D gene: .
J gene: TRBJ1-5
V gene: TRBV7-8
CDR3 DNA: TGTGCCAGCAGCTCGGCCGCACAGAACAATCAGCCCCAGCATTTT
CDR3 protein: CASSSAAQNNQPQHF

clone size: many
D gene: TRBD2
J gene: TRBJ2-2
V gene: TRBV7-9
CDR3 DNA: TGTGCCAGCAGCTTTGGGACTAGCGGGAGCGGCACCGGGGAGCTGTTTTTT
CDR3 protein: CASSFGTSGSGTGELFF

clone size: .
D gene: .
J gene: TRBJ2-3
V gene: TRBV5-6
CDR3 DNA: TGTGCCAGCAGCCCGACCATAAGACGGGGAAATACAGATACGCAGTATTTT
CDR3 protein: CASSPTIRRGNTDTQYF

clone size: .
D gene: TRBD2
J gene: TRBJ2-1
V gene: TRBV7-2
CDR3 DNA: TGTGCCAGCAGCTTAGCGGTCGGGAGGAATAATGAGCAGTTCTTC
CDR3 protein: CASSLAVGRNNEQFF

clone size: .
D gene: TRBD1
J gene: TRBJ2-2
V gene: TRBV27
CDR3 DNA: TGTGCCAGCAGCTCTGGATGGGGACAGGGTTCCGGGGAGCTGTTTTTT
CDR3 protein: CASSSGWGQGSGELFF

clone size: .
D gene: TRBD1
J gene: TRBJ2-7
V gene: TRBV28
CDR3 DNA: TGTGCCAGCAGAACCGGGACAGTCTACGAGCAGTACTTC
CDR3 protein: CASRTGTVYEQYF

clone size: .
D gene: TRBD1
J gene: TRBJ1-5
V gene: TRBV19
CDR3 DNA: TGTGCCAGTTCGATAGCCGGGACAGGAAATCAGCCCCAGCATTTT
CDR3 protein: CASSIAGTGNQPQHF

clone size: few
D gene: TRBD1
J gene: TRBJ2-3
V gene: TRBV7-3
CDR3 DNA: TGTGCCAGCAGCCCGGACAGGGGGACAGATACGCAGTATTTT
CDR3 protein: CASSPDRGTDTQYF

clone size: .
D gene: TRBD2
J gene: TRBJ2-4
V gene: TRBV4-3
CDR3 DNA: TGCGCCAGCAGCCAAGAAGCGGGGGGCTTCGCCAAAAACATTCAGTACTTC
CDR3 protein: CASSQEAGGFAKNIQYF

clone size: many
D gene: TRBD2
J gene: TRBJ2-1
V gene: TRBV10-3
CDR3 DNA: TGTGCCATCAGTCCCGGACTAGCGGGAAACAATGAGCAGTTCTTC
CDR3 protein: CAISPGLAGNNEQFF

clone size: .
D gene: .
J gene: TRBJ1-1
V gene: TRBV3-1
CDR3 DNA: TGTGCCAGCAGCCAAGATTCAGGGAACCCTGGGAACACTGAAGCTTTCTTT
CDR3 protein: CASSQDSGNPGNTEAFF

clone size: .
D gene: .
J gene: TRBJ1-6
V gene: TRBV7-6
CDR3 DNA: TGTGCCAGCAGCCCTCGCAATAATTCACCCCTCCACTTT
CDR3 protein: CASSPRNNSPLHF

clone size: few
D gene: TRBD1
J gene: TRBJ2-7
V gene: TRBV12-3/TRBV12-4
CDR3 DNA: TGTGCCAGCGGAAAGGGGGCTACCTACGAGCAGTACTTC
CDR3 protein: CASGKGATYEQYF

clone size: .
D gene: .
J gene: TRBJ2-5
V gene: TRBV29-1
CDR3 DNA: TGCAGCGTTGCTGGTGTCTCCTCGGAGACCCAGTACTTC
CDR3 protein: CSVAGVSSETQYF

clone size: once
D gene: .
J gene: TRBJ2-6
V gene: TRBV28
CDR3 DNA: TGTGCCAGCAGCCCCGCGAGCGCTGGGGCCAACGTCCTGACTTTC
CDR3 protein: CASSPASAGANVLTF

clone size: .
D gene: .
J gene: TRBJ2-3
V gene: TRBV5-4
CDR3 DNA: TGTGCCAGCAATAGGGATTCTAGCACAGATACGCAGTATTTT
CDR3 protein: CASNRDSSTDTQYF

clone size: few
D gene: TRBD1
J gene: TRBJ2-2
V gene: TRBV7-2
CDR3 DNA: TGTGCCAGCAGGGCCCGGGACAGGGGGAACACCGGGGAGCTGTTTTTT
CDR3 protein: CASRARDRGNTGELFF

clone size: few
D gene: .
J gene: TRBJ1-2
V gene: TRBV29-1
CDR3 DNA: TGCAGCTTGGGGGACACCACCAAGAATAGCTACACCTTC
CDR3 protein: CSLGDTTKNSYTF

clone size: few
D gene: TRBD2
J gene: TRBJ2-3
V gene: TRBV11-3
CDR3 DNA: TGTGCCAGCAGCTTAGAGATTGCTAGCGGGAGTCGCTCAGATACGCAGTATTTT
CDR3 protein: CASSLEIASGSRSDTQYF

clone size: .
D gene: .
J gene: TRBJ1-1
V gene: TRBV7-3
CDR3 DNA: TGTGCCAGCAGGGTCCGGGGTGACACTGAAGCTTTCTTT
CDR3 protein: CASRVRGDTEAFF

clone size: .
D gene: .
J gene: TRBJ2-2
V gene: TRBV5-6
CDR3 DNA: TGTGCCAGCAGCTTTACATCCACCGGGGAGCTGTTTTTT
CDR3 protein: CASSFTSTGELFF

clone size: many
D gene: TRBD2
J gene: TRBJ2-1
V gene: TRBV7-2
CDR3 DNA: TGTGCCAGCAGTCGGGACTACGAGAAGCAGTTCTTC
CDR3 protein: CASSRDYEKQFF

clone size: .
D gene: TRBD2
J gene: TRBJ2-4
V gene: TRBV9
CDR3 DNA: TGTGCCAGCAGCGTATTTAGCGGGAGGGCCGGAGCCAAAAACATTCAGTACTTC
CDR3 protein: CASSVFSGRAGAKNIQYF

clone size: few
D gene: TRBD2
J gene: TRBJ2-1
V gene: TRBV19
CDR3 DNA: TGTGCCAGTAGTCCGGGGACTAGCGGGAGCAAAATCATGTTATTCGATGAGCAGTTCTTC
CDR3 protein: CASSPGTSGSKIMLFDEQFF

clone size: .
D gene: .
J gene: TRBJ2-1
V gene: TRBV27
CDR3 DNA: TGTGCCAGCAGTTTAAGGCCGCGGAATGAGCAGTTCTTC
CDR3 protein: CASSLRPRNEQFF

clone size: .
D gene: .
J gene: TRBJ2-1
V gene: TRBV6-2/TRBV6-3
CDR3 DNA: TGTGCCAGCACCCCGCCGTCCAATGAGCAGTTCTTC
CDR3 protein: CASTPPSNEQFF

clone size: .
D gene: TRBD1
J gene: TRBJ1-2
V gene: TRBV24-1
CDR3 DNA: TGTGCCACCAGTGACCGGACAGGGGAGAACTATGGCTACACCTTC
CDR3 protein: CATSDRTGENYGYTF

clone size: .
D gene: .
J gene: TRBJ1-2
V gene: TRBV9
CDR3 DNA: TGTGCCAGCAGCGTAGGGGCGGGGCGCGGCTACACCTTC
CDR3 protein: CASSVGAGRGYTF

clone size: .
D gene: .
J gene: TRBJ2-7
V gene: TRBV6-1
CDR3 DNA: TGTGCCACCGCGGACAGACCTACCTACGAGCAGTACTTC
CDR3 protein: CATADRPTYEQYF

clone size: few
D gene: TRBD1
J gene: TRBJ1-2
V gene: TRBV7-2
CDR3 DNA: TGTGCCAGCAGCTACGACAGGGACTATGGCTACACCTTC
CDR3 protein: CASSYDRDYGYTF

clone size: .
D gene: TRBD2
J gene: TRBJ2-2
V gene: TRBV7-9
CDR3 DNA: TGTGCCAGCAGCCCGTCGGGACTAGCCTCCAGGGGGGAGCTGTTTTTT
CDR3 protein: CASSPSGLASRGELFF

clone size: .
D gene: .
J gene: TRBJ2-5
V gene: TRBV20-1
CDR3 DNA: TGCAGTGCTAGAGATCTACTAGGAGAGACCCAGTACTTC
CDR3 protein: CSARDLLGETQYF

clone size: many
D gene: .
J gene: TRBJ2-1
V gene: TRBV6-2/TRBV6-3
CDR3 DNA: TGTGCCAGCAGTTACGGGGGACCGGGCGGGAATGAGCAGTTCTTC
CDR3 protein: CASSYGGPGGNEQFF

clone size: .
D gene: TRBD1
J gene: TRBJ1-5
V gene: TRBV20-1
CDR3 DNA: TGCAGTGCTTCCGGACAGGGCGACCAGCCCCAGCATTTT
CDR3 protein: CSASGQGDQPQHF

clone size: .
D gene: TRBD2
J gene: TRBJ2-5
V gene: TRBV4-2
CDR3 DNA: TGTGCCAGCAGCCAAGAGGCTAGCGGGTCTCAAGAGACCCAGTACTTC
CDR3 protein: CASSQEASGSQETQYF